The rows below give T cell receptor beta chains drawn from one sample of a study of PD-L1 blockade in urothelial cancer. Clones were sequenced by immunoSEQ multiplex PCR, and TCRdb holds only the in-frame ones, with some missing. The sample includes 35,000 to 40,000 clones, about four fifths of them seen just once. Sequenced material: PBMCs, taken around atezolizumab (anti-PD-L1) treatment. The source of these receptors is a man in his sixties or seventies with urothelial cancer. The conserved cysteine and the conserved F or W are not part of the CDR3 here.

j_gene,v_gene,CDR3aa
TRBJ2-3,TRBV19,ASSRLADTQY
TRBJ1-2,TRBV11-2,ASTAGGAPNYGYT
TRBJ1-1,TRBV5-1,ASSLGPGVLNTEAF
TRBJ2-7,TRBV7-2,ASSTGTGPSYEQY
TRBJ1-2,TRBV5-5,ASSLGQGNYGYT
TRBJ1-1,TRBV19,ASSIPGTGKAF
TRBJ1-4,TRBV27,ASSLTGGARLEKLF
TRBJ2-7,TRBV4-1,ASSDTSASSYEQY
TRBJ2-7,TRBV10-1,ASSEIPQGVYEQY
TRBJ2-6,TRBV11-1,ASRGRFTGANVLT
TRBJ1-1,TRBV7-2,ASSLSGNTEAF
TRBJ2-3,TRBV2,ASSRTSGGADTQY
TRBJ1-1,TRBV7-2,ASSWYRHLMNTEAF
TRBJ2-7,TRBV2,ASSFDRASYEQY
TRBJ2-7,TRBV25-1,ASSEYIRSSYEQY
TRBJ2-7,TRBV7-9,ASSPQGATYEQY
TRBJ2-3,TRBV5-4,ASSPTGGNTDTQY
TRBJ1-2,TRBV9,ASSGQGAGNYGYT
TRBJ2-7,TRBV28,ASSPLAGWTYEQY
TRBJ1-3,TRBV28,ASSLGGKRSGNTIY
TRBJ2-2,TRBV2,ASSDEAVKNTGELF
TRBJ1-2,TRBV19,ASSKYYQPGQNYGYT
TRBJ1-4,TRBV7-6,ASSLVGGTYEKLF
TRBJ2-1,TRBV28,ASSSPRTGARNEQF
TRBJ2-2,TRBV28,ASTLGRVRRTGELF
TRBJ2-7,TRBV6-1,ASSGRTGESSEQY
TRBJ2-7,TRBV9,ASSQRGGGTYEQY
TRBJ1-2,TRBV6-5,ATSSLPHGYT
TRBJ2-1,TRBV4-3,ASSLLFGGGRADEQF
TRBJ1-1,TRBV5-1,ASSSLPRTYITEAF
TRBJ1-6,TRBV25-1,ASRGQGESPLH
TRBJ1-6,TRBV7-2,ASSLTGDSPLH
TRBJ1-3,TRBV14,ASSQGGTIY
TRBJ1-5,TRBV19,ASSIGEPQH
TRBJ2-3,TRBV9,ASSPRSGVAGPTDTQY
TRBJ1-1,TRBV2,ASSGQGRTEAF
TRBJ1-1,TRBV5-5,ASSLVGRSTEAF
TRBJ1-6,TRBV5-6,ASSRRYSSYNSPLH
TRBJ1-1,TRBV7-2,ASSSLQGPYTEAF
TRBJ2-1,TRBV11-3,ASSLEGQGGNEQF
TRBJ2-3,TRBV19,ASSTGLAGGRDTQY
TRBJ2-7,TRBV19,ASSLFTNTGLQSYEQY
TRBJ1-3,TRBV2,ASRASSGNTIY